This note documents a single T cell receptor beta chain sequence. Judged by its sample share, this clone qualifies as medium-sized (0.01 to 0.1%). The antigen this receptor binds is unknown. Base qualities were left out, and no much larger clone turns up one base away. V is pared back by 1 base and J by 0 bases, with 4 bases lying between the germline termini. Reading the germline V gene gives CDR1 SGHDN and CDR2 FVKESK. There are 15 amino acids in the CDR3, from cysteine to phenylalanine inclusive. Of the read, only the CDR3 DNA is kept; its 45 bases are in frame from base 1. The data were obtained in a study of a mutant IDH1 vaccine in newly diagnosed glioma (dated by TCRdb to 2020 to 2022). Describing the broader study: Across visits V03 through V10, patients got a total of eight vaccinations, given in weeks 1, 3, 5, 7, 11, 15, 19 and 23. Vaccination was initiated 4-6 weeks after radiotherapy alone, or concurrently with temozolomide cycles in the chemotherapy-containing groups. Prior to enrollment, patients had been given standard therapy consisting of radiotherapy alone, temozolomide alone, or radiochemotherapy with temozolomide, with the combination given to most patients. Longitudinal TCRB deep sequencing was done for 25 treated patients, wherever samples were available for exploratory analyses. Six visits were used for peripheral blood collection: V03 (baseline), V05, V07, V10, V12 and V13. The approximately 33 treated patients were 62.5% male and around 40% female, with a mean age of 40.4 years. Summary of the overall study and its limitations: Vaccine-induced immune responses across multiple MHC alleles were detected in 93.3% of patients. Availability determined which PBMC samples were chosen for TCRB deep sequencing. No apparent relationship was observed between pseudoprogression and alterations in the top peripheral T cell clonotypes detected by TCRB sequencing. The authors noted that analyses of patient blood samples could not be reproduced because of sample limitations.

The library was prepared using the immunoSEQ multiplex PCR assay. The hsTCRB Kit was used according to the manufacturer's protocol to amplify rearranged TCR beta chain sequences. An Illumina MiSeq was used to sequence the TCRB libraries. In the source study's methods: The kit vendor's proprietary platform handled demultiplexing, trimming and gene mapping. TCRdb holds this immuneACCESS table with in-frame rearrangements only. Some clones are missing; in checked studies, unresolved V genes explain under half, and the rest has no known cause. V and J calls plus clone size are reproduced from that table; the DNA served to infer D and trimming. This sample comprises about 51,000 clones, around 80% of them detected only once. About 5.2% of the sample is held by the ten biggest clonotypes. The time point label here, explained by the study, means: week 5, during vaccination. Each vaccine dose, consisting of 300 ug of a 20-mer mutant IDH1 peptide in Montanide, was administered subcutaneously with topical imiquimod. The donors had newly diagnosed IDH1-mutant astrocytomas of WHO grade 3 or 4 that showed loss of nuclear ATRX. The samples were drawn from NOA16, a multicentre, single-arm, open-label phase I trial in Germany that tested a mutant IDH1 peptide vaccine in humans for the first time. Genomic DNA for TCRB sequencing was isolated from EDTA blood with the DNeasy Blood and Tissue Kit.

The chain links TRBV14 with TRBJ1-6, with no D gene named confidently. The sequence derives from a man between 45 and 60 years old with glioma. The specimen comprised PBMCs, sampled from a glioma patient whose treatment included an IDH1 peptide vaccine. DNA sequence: TGTGCCAGCAGCCAAGGGGGCTCCTATAATTCACCCCTCCACTTT. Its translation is CASSQGGSYNSPLHF.